A single sample gave rise to the 3 T cell receptor beta chains below, sequenced in a study of shared clonotypes between healthy human individuals. Assay: immunoSEQ multiplex PCR; the TCRdb copy retains only in-frame clones and omits some. The sample holds fewer than 850,000 clones, about 96% seen once. Cells designated naive CD8 were CD45RO-negative and were positively selected for CCR7, with terminally differentiated effector memory CD45RA+ cells excluded. Input material: naive CD8+ T cells sorted from blood. The receptor set was obtained from a man under 40 in good health.

The genes are TRBV29-1 and TRBJ2-3; no firm D call. The V end was cut by 2 bases, the J end by 3 bases, with 15 bases between. CDR3 length equals 15 residues. Germline CDR1 SQVTM, CDR2 ANQGSEA. CDR3 in amino acids: CSVETLELSTDTQYF. The DNA for the CDR3 is TGCAGCGTTGAAACGCTAGAGCTAAGTACAGATACGCAGTATTTT.

The V call is TRBV12-5, the J call TRBJ2-5; the D call may be TRBD1 or TRBD2 (5 bases each). In germline, CDR1 is LGHNT, CDR2 FRNRAP. The CDR3 is 15 residues long. V was trimmed by 4 bases and J by 1 base, leaving 13 bases between them. The CDR3 nucleotides read TGTGCTAGTGGTTCCGGGGCCCCATTCCAAGAGACCCAGTACTTC. It codes for CASGSGAPFQETQYF. The full variable domain, completed using reference TRBV12-5 and TRBJ2-5, is DARVTQTPRHKVTEMGQEVTMRCQPILGHNTVFWYRQTMMQGLELLAYFRNRAPLDDSGMPKDRFSAEMPDATLATLKIQPSEPRDSAVYFCASGSGAPFQETQYFGPGTRLLVL.

The V call is TRBV9, the J call TRBJ2-1; D remains ambiguous. This CDR3 has 14 amino acids. Trimming removed 0 bases at V and 7 bases at J, with 11 bases between. The germline V gene encodes CDR1 SGDLS and CDR2 YYNGEE. The CDR3 here is CASSVGWESNEQFF. The CDR3 bases are TGTGCCAGCAGCGTAGGATGGGAATCGAATGAGCAGTTCTTC.